One sample yielded the 24 T cell receptor beta chains listed below, sequenced in a study of regulatory and conventional T cells in RAG deficiency. Blood CD4+ CD25-low CD127-high conventional T cells supplied the genomic DNA template. Sequencing used immunoSEQ multiplex PCR; TCRdb keeps in-frame clones, though not all of them. The repertoire has 34,000 or so clones, about 76% of them found once; the top ten carry 3.4%. These data were also filed under a second study, of regulatory T cells. That source notes: The PCR used 52 TRBV and 13 TRBJ primers.

Specimen: CD4+ effector T cells sorted from blood. All receptors derive from a human donor in good health.

J is TRBJ2-3 and V is TRBV28; 7 positions agree with TRBD1. J lost 9 bases, V lost 4 bases, and 10 bases had no gene match. This CDR3 comprises 14 residues. CDR1 is MDHEN and CDR2 is SYDVKM in the germline V gene. CDR3 sequence: CASSSSRTGWTQYF. DNA of the CDR3: TGTGCCAGCAGTTCCTCCCGGACAGGTTGGACGCAGTATTTT.

V gene TRBV19 combines with J gene TRBJ2-7; TRBD1 agrees at 10 bases. Per the germline V gene, CDR1 is LNHDA and CDR2 is SQIVND (reference sequence). This CDR3 spans 14 amino acids. V shed 4 bases, J shed 4 bases, and the junction held 4 bases outside the gene matches. The CDR3 coding sequence is TGTGCCAGTAGTAACCGGGACAGGGGTTACGAGCAGTACTTC. This codes for CASSNRDRGYEQYF.

V gene TRBV6-5 combines with J gene TRBJ1-4; D unclear. Looked up from germline, CDR1 is MNHEY and CDR2 is SVGAGI. The CDR3 covers 14 residues. Trimming shortened V by 3 bases and J by 3 bases, and 8 bases separated the two germline ends. The CDR3 DNA sequence: TGTGCCAGCAGTTATGGCCGTTCTAATGAAAAACTGTTTTTT. Translating it yields CASSYGRSNEKLFF.

The chain has TRBV19 and TRBJ2-7; D might be TRBD2 (6 bases). Germline CDR1 and CDR2: LNHDA and SQIVND (reference sequence). V was cut by 6 bases and J by 4 bases, with 19 bases left in between. The CDR3 runs to 15 residues. The CDR3 is CASSEGTPTLYEQYF. The CDR3 bases are TGTGCCAGTAGCGAGGGGACTCCAACTCTTTACGAGCAGTACTTC.

This clone was found once. The chain couples TRBV7-2 to TRBJ1-6; no definite D call. With 1 base removed from V and 4 bases from J, the gap between germline ends came to 8 bases. The germline V gene has CDR1 SGHTA and CDR2 FQGNSA. The CDR3 is 15 amino acids. CDR3 coding DNA: TGTGCCAGCAGCTTAGGCGGCGGTTATAATTCACCCCTCCACTTT. Its protein product is CASSLGGGYNSPLHF.

The rearrangement links TRBV30 to TRBJ2-1; 8 nucleotides agree with TRBD2. The CDR3 is made up of 14 amino acids. V gave up 5 bases and J gave up 2 bases; unmatched junction bases: 5. CDR1 and CDR2 from the germline V gene are GTSNPN and SVGIG (reference sequence). The CDR3: CAWEPGLAYNEQFF. In DNA, the CDR3 is TGTGCCTGGGAACCGGGACTAGCCTACAATGAGCAGTTCTTC.

The sample holds one count of this clone. J is TRBJ2-1 and V is TRBV5-1; D gene unclear. In germline, CDR1 is SGHRS, CDR2 YFSETQ. The CDR3 runs 17 residues. V was trimmed by 0 bases and J by 2 bases, leaving 15 bases between them. Here the CDR3 DNA reads TGCGCCAGCAGCTTGGCTCCCGGCGTAATCCCCTACAATGAGCAGTTCTTC. Translated, it gives CASSLAPGVIPYNEQFF.

The chain has TRBV7-2 and TRBJ1-2; D gene unclear. Germline V gene data show CDR1 as SGHTA and CDR2 as FQGNSA. The CDR3 extends over 14 amino acids. Trimming stripped 2 bases from V and 2 bases from J, with 9 bases between. The CDR3 DNA reads TGTGCCAGCAGCTTAAGATCAAAAAACTATGGCTACACCTTC. Translated: CASSLRSKNYGYTF.

The J gene is TRBJ2-5, the V gene TRBV29-1; tentative D call: TRBD2 (6 bases). Between the trimmed V and J ends, which lost 6 bases and 1 base, there was a span of 9 bases. CDR1 and CDR2 (germline): SQVTM, ANQGSEA. The CDR3 is 12 amino acids. CDR3 in DNA: TGCAGCGTCGCGGGGAGCCAAGAGACCCAGTACTTC. Amino acids: CSVAGSQETQYF.

The chain combines TRBV6-6 with TRBJ2-5; D could derive from TRBD1 or TRBD2 (6 bases each). The CDR3 has 14 residues. V was clipped by 0 bases and J by 7 bases, with 12 bases between them. Germline values: CDR1 MNHNY, CDR2 SVGAGI (reference sequence). CDR3 protein: CASSYSQGRGTQYF. The CDR3 bases are TGTGCCAGCAGTTACTCGCAGGGGCGGGGGACCCAGTACTTC.

This clone appeared once. The V call is TRBV7-9, the J call TRBJ2-7, with D possibly being TRBD1 or TRBD2 (5 bases each). The CDR3 has 13 amino acids. The V gene's germline CDR1 is SEHNR and CDR2 FQNEAQ (reference sequence). CDR3 amino acids: CAAGAGPSYEQYF. The CDR3 DNA sequence: TGTGCTGCCGGGGCAGGACCCTCCTACGAGCAGTACTTC.

V and J are TRBV5-1 and TRBJ1-1, with 9 bases fitting TRBD1. Germline CDR1 is SGHRS and CDR2 is YFSETQ. The CDR3 has 14 residues. V gave up 4 bases and J gave up 4 bases; unmatched junction bases: 5. In DNA, the CDR3 is TGCGCCAGCAGCCTGGACAGGGGTGGCACTGAAGCTTTCTTT. It translates to CASSLDRGGTEAFF.

The chain links TRBV5-1 to TRBJ2-3; possibly TRBD1 or TRBD2 for D (5 bases each). The V gene lost 6 bases and the J gene lost 6 bases, with 17 bases spanning the gap. The CDR3 length is 14 residues. CDR1 and CDR2 from the germline V gene are SGHRS and YFSETQ. The CDR3 sequence is CASMVQRPGDTQYF. The DNA for the CDR3 is TGCGCCAGCATGGTGCAGCGGCCAGGGGATACGCAGTATTTT. The variable domain in full, completed from reference TRBV5-1 and TRBJ2-3, reads KAGVTQTPRYLIKTRGQQVTLSCSPISGHRSVSWYQQTPGQGLQFLFEYFSETQRNKGNFPGRFSGRQFSNSRSEMNVSTLELGDSALYLCASMVQRPGDTQYFGPGTRLTVL.

The chain uses TRBV7-9 and TRBJ2-3; TRBD1 aligns across 8 bases. V lost 5 bases, J lost 1 base, and 8 bases stayed unmatched. In germline, CDR1 is SEHNR, CDR2 FQNEAQ (reference sequence). This CDR3 has 16 residues. The CDR3 loop reads CASSARDRYRTDTQYF. CDR3 sequence (DNA): TGTGCCAGCAGCGCCCGGGACAGGTACCGCACAGATACGCAGTATTTT.

This chain's CDR3 is CSVLKTDRANTEAFF. The CDR3 DNA follows: TGCAGCGTGTTGAAGACGGACAGGGCGAACACTGAAGCTTTCTTT. The chain recombines TRBV29-1 with TRBJ1-1; TRBD1 aligns across 8 bases. With 6 bases clipped from V and 1 base from J, the junction kept 10 bases outside the gene matches. Germline values: CDR1 SQVTM, CDR2 ANQGSEA. CDR3 size: 15 residues.

The J gene is TRBJ2-6, the V gene TRBV27; D not certain. Looked up from germline, CDR1 is MNHEY and CDR2 is SMNVEV (reference sequence). The CDR3 covers 14 residues. Trimming removed 6 bases at V and 1 base at J, with 7 bases between. CDR3 in amino acids: CASSQTSGANVLTF. CDR3 nucleotide sequence: TGTGCCAGCAGCCAGACTTCTGGGGCCAACGTCCTGACTTTC.

The chain links TRBV19 to TRBJ2-2; a weak D match, TRBD1 (6 bases). Trimming cost V 3 bases and J 1 base, with 12 bases left between them. Germline assignment: CDR1 LNHDA and CDR2 SQIVND (reference sequence). The CDR3 extends over 16 amino acids. The CDR3 is CASSIFQGLNTGELFF. CDR3 coding DNA: TGTGCCAGTAGTATCTTTCAGGGGCTGAACACCGGGGAGCTGTTTTTT.

The chain combines TRBV5-1 with TRBJ2-6; D is unclear. This CDR3 spans 16 amino acids. The V end was cut by 0 bases, the J end by 1 base, with 8 bases between. Germline V gives CDR1 SGHRS, CDR2 YFSETQ. The DNA for the CDR3 is TGCGCCAGCAGCTTGGCCCCGACATCTGGGGCCAACGTCCTGACTTTC. This translates into CASSLAPTSGANVLTF.

V gene TRBV11-2 combines with J gene TRBJ1-2; D perhaps matches TRBD1 (5 bases). The V and J ends lost 5 bases and 2 bases respectively, with 18 bases between them. This CDR3 spans 16 amino acids. CDR1 is SGHAT, CDR2 FQNNGV, per germline. This chain's CDR3 is CASSTYQGGQNYGYTF. The CDR3 DNA reads as TGTGCCAGCAGCACTTACCAGGGCGGACAAAACTATGGCTACACCTTC. Together with reference TRBV11-2 and TRBJ1-2, the CDR3 gives the full variable domain: EAGVAQSPRYKIIEKRQSVAFWCNPISGHATLYWYQQILGQGPKLLIQFQNNGVVDDSQLPKDRFSAERLKGVDSTLKIQPAKLEDSAVYLCASSTYQGGQNYGYTFGSGTRLTVV.

The gene calls are TRBV7-9 and TRBJ2-5; maybe TRBD2 (6 bases). Trimming took 3 bases from V and 2 from J, leaving 13 bases between them. This CDR3 is 15 amino acids long. Germline lookup yields CDR1 SEHNR and CDR2 FQNEAQ (reference sequence). CDR3 nucleotide sequence: TGTGCCAGCAGCTTGACCGGGACTCTTCAAGAGACCCAGTACTTC. Translation: CASSLTGTLQETQYF. The whole variable domain, filled in from reference TRBV7-9 and TRBJ2-5, reads DTGVSQNPRHKITKRGQNVTFRCDPISEHNRLYWYRQTLGQGPEFLTYFQNEAQLEKSRLLSDRFSAERPKGSFSTLEIQRTEQGDSAMYLCASSLTGTLQETQYFGPGTRLLVL.

The rearrangement joins TRBV9 to TRBJ2-3; D is unresolved. Germline CDR1 and CDR2: SGDLS and YYNGEE. This CDR3 has 14 residues. The V gene lost 4 bases and the J gene lost 2 bases, with 11 bases spanning the gap. CDR3 sequence: CASSLDGVTDTQYF. Written as DNA, the CDR3 is TGTGCCAGCAGCCTGGACGGCGTCACAGATACGCAGTATTTT.

This sequence joins TRBV29-1 and TRBJ2-4; unclear D gene. The ends were cut back, 6 bases at V and 5 bases at J, with 17 bases in the middle. Germline V gene lookup returns CDR1 SQVTM and CDR2 ANQGSEA. The CDR3 extends over 14 amino acids. This CDR3 reads CSVRTTMVQNIQYF. Here the CDR3 DNA reads TGCAGCGTGCGAACGACGATGGTTCAAAACATTCAGTACTTC.

This clone was seen just once. The rearrangement joins TRBV28 to TRBJ1-1; D uncertain. The CDR3 contains 17 residues. Trimming pared 6 bases from V and 8 bases from J, leaving 28 bases between. Looked up from germline, CDR1 is MDHEN and CDR2 is SYDVKM. The CDR3 DNA sequence: TGTGCCAGCAGCCCAAGAACCCTGTCGATCATCCTAGGAGAAGCTTTCTTT. Its protein product is CASSPRTLSIILGEAFF.

This clone was observed once. The CDR3 DNA is TGTGCCAGCAGCCCCCCGGGACAGGAATTAAGCTCCTATAATTCACCCCTCCACTTT. Its protein product is CASSPPGQELSSYNSPLHF. The chain is built from TRBV9 and TRBJ1-6; 8 bases agree with TRBD1. In germline, CDR1 is SGDLS, CDR2 YYNGEE. Germline trimming cut 4 bases from V and 0 bases from J; bases unmatched to any gene: 12. The CDR3 loop spans 19 amino acids.